The clone carrying this TCR beta chain came up many times. The template used for profiling TCR beta VDJ and CDR3 was genomic DNA. MiXCR was run by TCRdb on the reads, yielding one entry per CDR3 protein. The sample includes around 170,000 distinct CDR3 sequences, around 45% of them seen just once. This CDR3 is built from 15 residues. Germline trimming cut 2 bases from V and 6 bases from J; bases unmatched to any gene: 7. Germline V gives CDR1 SGHRS, CDR2 YFSETQ. The data were taken from a study of CD8+CD57+ T cells in acquired aplastic anemia. For sequencing, patients were chosen who had shown expansion of CD8+CD57+ cells by flow cytometry. Acquired aplastic anemia of severe grade affected all patients.

The clonotype comes from a human donor with aplastic anemia. The sequenced sample was sorted CD4+, CD8+, or CD8+CD57+ T cells (not recorded which) from PBMCs. The genes are TRBV5-1 and TRBJ2-7; 11 bases fit TRBD2. The CDR3 coding sequence is TGCGCCAGCAGCTTAGACCTAGCGGGAGGAAGCGAGCAGTACTTC. Protein: CASSLDLAGGSEQYF.